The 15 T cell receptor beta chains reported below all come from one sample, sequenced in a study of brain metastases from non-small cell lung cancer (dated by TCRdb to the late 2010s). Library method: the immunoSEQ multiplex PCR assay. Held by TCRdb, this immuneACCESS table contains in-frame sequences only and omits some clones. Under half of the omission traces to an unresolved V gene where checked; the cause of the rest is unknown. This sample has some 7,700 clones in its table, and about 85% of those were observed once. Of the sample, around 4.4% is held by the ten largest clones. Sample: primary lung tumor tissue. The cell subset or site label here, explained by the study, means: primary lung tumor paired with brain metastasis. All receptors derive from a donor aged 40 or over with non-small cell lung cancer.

The CDR3 here is CASSFKGTDTQYF. As DNA, the CDR3 is TGCGCCAGCAGCTTTAAAGGCACAGATACGCAGTATTTT. The chain carries TRBV5-1 and TRBJ2-3; D is uncertain. There are 13 residues in the CDR3. Germline V gives CDR1 SGHRS, CDR2 YFSETQ. V was clipped by 2 bases and J by 1 base, with 5 bases between them.

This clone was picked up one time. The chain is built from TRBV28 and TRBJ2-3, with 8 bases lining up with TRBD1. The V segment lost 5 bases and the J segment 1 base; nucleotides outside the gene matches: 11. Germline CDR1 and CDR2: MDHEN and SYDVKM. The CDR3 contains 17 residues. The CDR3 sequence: CASSIRGTGGGTDTQYF. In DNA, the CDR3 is TGTGCCAGCAGTATCCGTGGGACAGGCGGCGGCACAGATACGCAGTATTTT.

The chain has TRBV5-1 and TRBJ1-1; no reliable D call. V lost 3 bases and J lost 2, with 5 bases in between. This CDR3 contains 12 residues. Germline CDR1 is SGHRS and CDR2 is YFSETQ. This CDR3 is CASSSPNTEAFF. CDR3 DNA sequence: TGCGCCAGCAGCTCCCCTAACACTGAAGCTTTCTTT.

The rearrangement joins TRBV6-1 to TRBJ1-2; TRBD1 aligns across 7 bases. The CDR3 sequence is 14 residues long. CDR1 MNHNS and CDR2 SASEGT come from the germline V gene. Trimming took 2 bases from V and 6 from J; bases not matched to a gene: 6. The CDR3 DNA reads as TGTGCCAGCAGTGAATCGTACAGGGGAGATGGCTACACCTTC. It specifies CASSESYRGDGYTF.

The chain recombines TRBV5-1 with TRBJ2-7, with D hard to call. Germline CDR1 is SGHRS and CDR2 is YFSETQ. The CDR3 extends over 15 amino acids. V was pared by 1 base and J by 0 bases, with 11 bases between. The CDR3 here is CASSLNPPDSYEQYF. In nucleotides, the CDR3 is TGCGCCAGCAGCTTGAATCCACCGGACTCCTACGAGCAGTACTTC. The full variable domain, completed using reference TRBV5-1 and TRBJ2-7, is KAGVTQTPRYLIKTRGQQVTLSCSPISGHRSVSWYQQTPGQGLQFLFEYFSETQRNKGNFPGRFSGRQFSNSRSEMNVSTLELGDSALYLCASSLNPPDSYEQYFGPGTRLTVT.

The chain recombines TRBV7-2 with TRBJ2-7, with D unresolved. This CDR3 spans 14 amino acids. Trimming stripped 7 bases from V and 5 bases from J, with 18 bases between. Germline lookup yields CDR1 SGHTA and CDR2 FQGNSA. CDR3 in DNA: TGTGCCAGCACCCCCGGCCAGCTTATCCACGAGCAGTACTTC. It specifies CASTPGQLIHEQYF.

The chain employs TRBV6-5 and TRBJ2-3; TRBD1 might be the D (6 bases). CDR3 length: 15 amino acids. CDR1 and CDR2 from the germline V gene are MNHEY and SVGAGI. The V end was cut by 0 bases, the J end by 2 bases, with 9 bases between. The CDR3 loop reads CASSYSGGFTDTQYF. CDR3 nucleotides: TGTGCCAGCAGTTACTCAGGGGGTTTCACAGATACGCAGTATTTT.

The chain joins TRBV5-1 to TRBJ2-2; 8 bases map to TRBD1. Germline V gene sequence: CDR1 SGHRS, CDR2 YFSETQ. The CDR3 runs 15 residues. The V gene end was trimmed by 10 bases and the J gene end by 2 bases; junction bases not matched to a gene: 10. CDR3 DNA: TGCGCCGGTCGACAGGGGAGCCCAAACACCGGGGAGCTGTTTTTT. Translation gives CAGRQGSPNTGELFF. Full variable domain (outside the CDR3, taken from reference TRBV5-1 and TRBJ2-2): KAGVTQTPRYLIKTRGQQVTLSCSPISGHRSVSWYQQTPGQGLQFLFEYFSETQRNKGNFPGRFSGRQFSNSRSEMNVSTLELGDSALYLCAGRQGSPNTGELFFGEGSRLTVL.

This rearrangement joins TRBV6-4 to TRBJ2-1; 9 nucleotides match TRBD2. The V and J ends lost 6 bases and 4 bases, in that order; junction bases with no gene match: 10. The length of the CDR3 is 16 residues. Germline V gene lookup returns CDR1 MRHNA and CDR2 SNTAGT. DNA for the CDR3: TGTGCCAGCAGCGGAGAAAGCGGGGGGCCTTACAATGAGCAGTTCTTC. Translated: CASSGESGGPYNEQFF.

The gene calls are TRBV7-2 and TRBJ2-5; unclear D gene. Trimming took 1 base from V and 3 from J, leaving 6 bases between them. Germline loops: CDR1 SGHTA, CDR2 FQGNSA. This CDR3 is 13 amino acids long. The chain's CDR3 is CASSLVVKETQYF. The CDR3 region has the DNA TGTGCCAGCAGCTTAGTAGTAAAAGAGACCCAGTACTTC.

As DNA, the CDR3 is TGTGCCAGCAGTTTAGGGTCATTACAGAAAAAAAACATTCAGTACTTC. It encodes CASSLGSLQKKNIQYF. The rearrangement joins TRBV28 to TRBJ2-4; no firm D call. The CDR3 runs 16 residues. Germline assignment: CDR1 MDHEN and CDR2 SYDVKM. The V and J ends lost 2 bases and 4 bases respectively, with 15 bases between them.

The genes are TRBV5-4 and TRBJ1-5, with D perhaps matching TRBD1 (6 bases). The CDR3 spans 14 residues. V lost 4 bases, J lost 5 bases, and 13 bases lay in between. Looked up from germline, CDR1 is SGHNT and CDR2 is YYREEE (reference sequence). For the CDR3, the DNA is TGTGCCAGCAGCCGTGAGGGGGAGGATCAGCCCCAGCATTTT. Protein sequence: CASSREGEDQPQHF.

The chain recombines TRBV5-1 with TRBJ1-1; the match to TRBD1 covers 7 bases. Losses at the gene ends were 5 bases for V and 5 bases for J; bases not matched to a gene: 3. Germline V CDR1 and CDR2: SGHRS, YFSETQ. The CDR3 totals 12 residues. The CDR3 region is CASREGQTEAFF. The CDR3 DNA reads TGCGCCAGCAGGGAGGGACAGACTGAAGCTTTCTTT.

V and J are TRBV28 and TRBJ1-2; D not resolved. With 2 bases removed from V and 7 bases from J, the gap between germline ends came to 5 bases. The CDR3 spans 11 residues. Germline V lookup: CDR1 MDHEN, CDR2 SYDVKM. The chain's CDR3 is CASSLLGGYTF. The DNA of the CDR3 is TGTGCCAGCAGTTTACTGGGTGGCTACACCTTC.

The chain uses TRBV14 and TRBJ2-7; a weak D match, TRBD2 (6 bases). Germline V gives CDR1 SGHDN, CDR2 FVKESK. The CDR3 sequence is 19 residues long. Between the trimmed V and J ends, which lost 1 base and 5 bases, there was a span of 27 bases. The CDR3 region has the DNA TGTGCCAGCAGCCAAGTAGGGTGGGCGGAGGGCACTTCGAGAGACGAGCAGTACTTC. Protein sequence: CASSQVGWAEGTSRDEQYF.